The next 21 T cell receptor beta chains were all read from a single sample in a study of neurological immune-mediated disorders. Each CDR3 protein is one row after TCRdb ran MiXCR on the 5' RACE reads. The sample includes 70,000 or so distinct CDR3 sequences, around 3% of them seen just once. Source material: PBMCs. Receptors originate from a woman in her forties or fifties with multiple sclerosis.

Regarding this clonotype: Its ends do not fully match the called genes, so a read error is possible. The chain employs TRBV5-1 and TRBJ1-5; D is unresolved. From germline, CDR1 is SGHRS and CDR2 YFSETQ. The CDR3 consists of 15 residues. This CDR3 is CASSLAGDSNQHQHF. The CDR3 nucleotides are TGCGCCAGCAGCCTAGCCGGAGATAGCAATCAGCACCAGCATTTT.

This clonotype has a count of ten or more. The V call is TRBV28, the J call TRBJ1-4; the match to TRBD1 covers 9 bases. The V gene's germline CDR1 is MDHEN and CDR2 SYDVKM. This CDR3 region has 15 residues. After removal of 6 bases from V and 8 bases from J, the junction contained 10 bases not matched to a gene. The chain's CDR3 is CASSTTGTGREKLFF. Written as DNA, the CDR3 is TGTGCCAGCAGCACCACCGGGACAGGGCGGGAAAAACTGTTTTTT.

This clonotype occurred many times. This chain uses TRBV9 with TRBJ2-4; D is perhaps TRBD1 (6 bases). In germline, CDR1 is SGDLS, CDR2 YYNGEE. The CDR3 runs to 17 residues. V was trimmed by 3 bases and J by 3 bases, leaving 19 bases between them. The CDR3 loop reads CASSGRREGVDKNIQYF. The CDR3 region has the DNA TGTGCCAGCAGCGGACGTCGCGAGGGGGTGGACAAAAACATTCAGTACTTC.

This clonotype was counted many times. The V call is TRBV19, the J call TRBJ1-5; weak D call: TRBD1 (6 bases). Germline assignment: CDR1 LNHDA and CDR2 SQIVND (reference sequence). This CDR3 is 14 amino acids long. The V and J ends lost 3 bases and 0 bases respectively, with 6 bases between them. CDR3 protein: CASSMGHSNQPQHF. CDR3 nucleotides: TGTGCCAGTAGTATGGGACATAGCAATCAGCCCCAGCATTTT.

This clonotype was seen many times. The chain recombines TRBV25-1 with TRBJ1-1; TRBD1 agrees at 7 bases. The germline V gene has CDR1 MGHDK and CDR2 SYGVNS. The CDR3 extends over 13 amino acids. With V trimmed by 5 bases and J by 10 bases, 10 bases remained unmatched. This chain's CDR3 is CASSRGGTAGAFF. The CDR3 nucleotides are TGTGCCAGCAGTAGAGGGGGGACAGCCGGAGCTTTCTTT.

This clonotype was seen ten or more times. The genes are TRBV6-6 and TRBJ1-2, with D perhaps matching TRBD1 (6 bases). Germline V CDR1 and CDR2: MNHNY, SVGAGI (reference sequence). The CDR3 has 13 residues. The V and J ends lost 6 bases and 1 base respectively, with 9 bases between them. CDR3 coding DNA: TGTGCCAGCAGGCGACAGGTTAACTATGGCTACACCTTC. Protein product: CASRRQVNYGYTF.

This clonotype was found many times. The chain recombines TRBV28 with TRBJ2-7, with 10 nucleotides matching TRBD2. The CDR3 sequence is 15 residues long. Trimming cost V 8 bases and J 7 bases; bases outside gene matches: 14. Germline V gene lookup returns CDR1 MDHEN and CDR2 SYDVKM. The CDR3 DNA sequence: TGTGCCAGCTGGAAAGCGGGAGGGCCGTCGAGGGAGCAGTACTTC. Encoded protein: CASWKAGGPSREQYF. Drawing the rest from reference TRBV28 and TRBJ2-7, the complete variable domain is DVKVTQSSRYLVKRTGEKVFLECVQDMDHENMFWYRQDPGLGLRLIYFSYDVKMKEKGDIPEGYSVSREKKERFSLILESASTNQTSMYLCASWKAGGPSREQYFGPGTRLTVT.

This clonotype was recorded at least ten times. The rearrangement uses TRBV12-3 or TRBV12-4 and TRBJ2-1; D gene ambiguous. The CDR3 is made up of 12 amino acids. Trimming took off 3 bases at V and 7 bases at J, with 7 bases between the two ends. CDR3 in amino acids: CASSFGLNEQFF. In nucleotides, the CDR3 is TGTGCCAGCAGTTTCGGGCTTAATGAGCAGTTCTTC.

With respect to this clonotype: It is likely a read error, because the conserved phenylalanine at the end of the CDR3 is missing. The chain employs TRBV5-1 and TRBJ2-7, with TRBD2 identical over 9 bases. The CDR3 runs 15 residues. In germline, CDR1 is SGHRS, CDR2 YFSETQ. V was clipped by 4 bases and J by 7 bases; unmatched bases: 12. The CDR3 bases are TGCGCCAGCAGCCCCCAGGCGGGAGGGCCGTGGGAGCAGTACAAC. Translation gives CASSPQAGGPWEQYN.

This clonotype was picked up many times. The chain links TRBV11-2 to TRBJ2-1; TRBD2 matches 8 bases. Germline V gives CDR1 SGHAT, CDR2 FQNNGV. The CDR3 loop spans 15 amino acids. Trimming cost V 3 bases and J 7 bases; bases outside gene matches: 8. As DNA, the CDR3 is TGTGCCAGCAGCTTGTTCGGGGGGGAGCGGAATGAGCAGTTCTTC. This encodes CASSLFGGERNEQFF.

This clonotype was observed many times. The chain couples TRBV11-3 to TRBJ2-1; no clear D gene. The germline V and J ends were trimmed by 5 bases and 8 bases, with 10 bases remaining between them. CDR3 length equals 12 residues. The germline CDR1 and CDR2 sequences are SGHNT and YENEEA. CDR3 residues: CASSPSRDEQFF. The CDR3 DNA follows: TGTGCCAGCAGCCCCTCCCGGGATGAGCAGTTCTTC.

The table lists this clonotype with many counts. The rearrangement joins TRBV6-2 or TRBV6-3 to TRBJ1-1; D unclear. Germline V gene sequence: CDR1 MNHEY, CDR2 SVGEGT. This CDR3 comprises 13 residues. The V gene lost 3 bases and the J gene lost 3 bases, with 8 bases spanning the gap. CDR3 DNA sequence: TGTGCCAGCAGTTATAAGGGTGACACTGAAGCTTTCTTT. Its protein is CASSYKGDTEAFF.

This clonotype was seen many times. The V gene is TRBV5-1, the J gene TRBJ2-1, with D maybe TRBD2 (6 bases). The CDR3 is made up of 16 amino acids. Germline lookup yields CDR1 SGHRS and CDR2 YFSETQ. The germline V and J ends were trimmed by 4 bases and 2 bases, with 16 bases remaining between them. This CDR3 reads CASSQLAASTYNEQFF. The CDR3, as DNA: TGCGCCAGCAGCCAATTAGCGGCTTCCACCTACAATGAGCAGTTCTTC.

This clonotype was counted ten times or more. The chain employs TRBV7-2 and TRBJ1-1, with D uncertain. The ends were cut back, 1 base at V and 5 bases at J, with 5 bases in the middle. The CDR3 is 12 amino acids. Germline CDR1 SGHTA, CDR2 FQGNSA. Written as DNA, the CDR3 is TGTGCCAGCAGCTTAGGGTGGACTGAAGCTTTCTTT. Protein product: CASSLGWTEAFF.

At least ten counts were recorded for this clonotype. The chain carries TRBV11-2 and TRBJ2-5; 8 nucleotides line up with TRBD2. With 7 bases clipped from V and 2 bases from J, the junction kept 12 bases outside the gene matches. The CDR3 totals 16 residues. The germline CDR1 and CDR2 sequences are SGHAT and FQNNGV. The chain's CDR3 is CASTTALAGSQETQYF. The DNA of the CDR3 is TGTGCCAGCACCACTGCCCTAGCGGGTAGTCAAGAGACCCAGTACTTC.

This clonotype has a count of ten or more. The rearrangement links TRBV7-3 to TRBJ1-1, with D possibly TRBD1 on 6 matching bases. CDR1 and CDR2 from the germline V gene are SGHTA and FQGTGA. CDR3 length: 13 residues. Trimming took off 5 bases at V and 8 bases at J, with 15 bases between the two ends. In nucleotides, the CDR3 is TGTGCCAGCAGCCCACTCAGGGGAGGCGAAGCTTTCTTT. This encodes CASSPLRGGEAFF.

This clonotype was found many times. The chain uses TRBV20-1 and TRBJ2-1; 7 bases agree with TRBD1. The CDR3 length is 11 residues. Per the germline V gene, CDR1 is DFQATT and CDR2 is SNEGSKA (reference sequence). J was trimmed by 7 bases and V by 5 bases; bases with no gene match: 2. In DNA form, the CDR3 reads TGCAGTGCTCCCAGGGGGAATGAGCAGTTCTTC. This gives the protein CSAPRGNEQFF.

This clonotype was seen a single time. The V and J genes are TRBV10-3 and TRBJ2-3; 8 nucleotides align to TRBD2. From germline, CDR1 is ENHRY and CDR2 SYGVKD. V was pared by 6 bases and J by 4 bases, with 6 bases of the junction left unmatched. CDR3 length: 14 amino acids. CDR3 sequence: CAIRLGLVSDTQYF. The CDR3, as DNA: TGTGCCATCAGACTGGGACTAGTGTCAGATACGCAGTATTTT.

This clonotype has a count of ten or more. The J gene is TRBJ1-2, the V gene TRBV6-5; 7 positions agree with TRBD1. The CDR3 is made up of 15 amino acids. The trim removed 6 bases at V and 0 bases at J, leaving 7 bases unmatched. The germline CDR1 and CDR2 sequences are MNHEY and SVGAGI. DNA of the CDR3: TGTGCCAGCAGCCGGGACAGCTACTCTAACTATGGCTACACCTTC. Amino acid sequence: CASSRDSYSNYGYTF.

This clonotype was counted at least ten times. The chain is built from TRBV20-1 and TRBJ2-5; the D is unclear. V gave up 1 base and J gave up 1 base, with 10 bases separating them. The CDR3 runs to 14 residues. The germline CDR1 and CDR2 sequences are DFQATT and SNEGSKA (reference sequence). CDR3 DNA: TGCAGTGCTAGAGTGCCAGCCACCCAAGAGACCCAGTACTTC. It is translated as CSARVPATQETQYF.

A remark on this clonotype: Possible read error: a much larger clone is one base away. The chain employs TRBV29-1 and TRBJ2-3; D is ambiguous. V lost 3 bases, J lost 5 bases, and 6 bases lay in between. Germline assignment: CDR1 SQVTM and CDR2 ANQGSEA. This CDR3 contains 11 residues. The CDR3 region has the DNA TGCAGCGTTGATCACGAAGATACGCAGTATTTT. This translates into CSVDHEDTQYF.